The 19 T cell receptor beta chains listed next were all sequenced from one sample in a study of T cells in localized non-small cell lung cancer. This table comes from immunoSEQ multiplex PCR, and its TCRdb copy is limited to in-frame clones, with some not included. The sample includes 30,000 to 40,000 clones, around four fifths seen only once; the top ten take approximately 33%. The sequences come from peripheral blood, collected before any cancer treatment. These receptors all stem from a male donor older than 55 with stage II squamous cell lung carcinoma.

The chain carries TRBV7-3 and TRBJ1-5; 8 bases fit TRBD1. Germline-derived CDR1 and CDR2 are SGHTA and FQGTGA. V lost 5 bases to trimming and J lost 6 bases; unmatched junction nucleotides: 3. The CDR3 has 13 amino acids. The CDR3 sequence is CASSQGAGQPQHF. CDR3 bases: TGTGCCAGCAGCCAGGGGGCTGGTCAGCCCCAGCATTTT. Full variable domain (rest looked up from reference TRBV7-3 and TRBJ1-5): GAGVSQTPSNKVTEKGKYVELRCDPISGHTALYWYRQSLGQGPEFLIYFQGTGAADDSGLPNDRFFAVRPEGSVSTLKIQRTERGDSAVYLCASSQGAGQPQHFGDGTRLSIL.

In this sample, this clone turned up a few times. The chain has TRBV5-1 and TRBJ1-2; 11 bases are shared with TRBD1. CDR3 length: 18 amino acids. With V trimmed by 2 bases and J by 6 bases, 15 bases remained unmatched. Germline V lookup: CDR1 SGHRS, CDR2 YFSETQ. The CDR3 spells CASSFNLDRGPSQDGYTF. Here the CDR3 DNA reads TGCGCCAGCAGCTTCAATCTGGACAGGGGGCCCAGTCAGGATGGCTACACCTTC.

The V gene is TRBV30, the J gene TRBJ2-2; 7 positions match TRBD1. With 3 bases clipped from V and 6 bases from J, the junction kept 4 bases outside the gene matches. Germline values: CDR1 GTSNPN, CDR2 SVGIG (reference sequence). This CDR3 has 13 amino acids. CDR3 coding DNA: TGTGCCTGGAGCATCAGGGGGTCCGGGGAGCTGTTTTTT. Residues: CAWSIRGSGELFF.

The chain couples TRBV6-4 to TRBJ1-4; D remains unclear. There are 13 residues in the CDR3. V lost 3 bases and J lost 5, with 7 bases in between. CDR1 and CDR2 from the germline V gene are MRHNA and SNTAGT. The CDR3: CASSEGRNEKLFF. CDR3 bases: TGTGCCAGCAGTGAAGGCAGGAATGAAAAACTGTTTTTT.

This chain uses TRBV15 with TRBJ1-5; 9 bases agree with TRBD1. V dropped 5 bases and J dropped 5; count of bases not matched to a gene: 4. The germline V gene encodes CDR1 LNHNV and CDR2 YYDKDF (reference sequence). The CDR3 has 14 residues. The CDR3 loop reads CATSWGDRDQPQHF. In nucleotides, the CDR3 is TGTGCCACCAGCTGGGGGGACAGGGATCAGCCCCAGCATTTT.

For this clone: At one boundary the junction diverges from the germline segment, which might be a read error. The chain uses TRBV10-3 and TRBJ2-7; TRBD2 is a possible D gene (6 bases). This CDR3 is 13 amino acids long. Germline CDR1 ENHRY, CDR2 SYGVKD. The CDR3 DNA follows: TGTGCCGTCAGGGACGGGAGCTCCTACGAGCAGTACTTC. Translating gives CAVRDGSSYEQYF.

V usage is TRBV18 and J usage is TRBJ1-2; TRBD1 is a possible D gene (5 bases). Germline V gene sequence: CDR1 KGHSH, CDR2 LQKENI. This CDR3 contains 16 residues. The V end was cut by 5 bases, the J end by 0 bases, with 16 bases between. CDR3 loop: CASSRGRDGPNYGYTF. CDR3 coding DNA: TGTGCCAGCTCAAGGGGACGGGATGGACCTAACTATGGCTACACCTTC.

The chain has TRBV7-2 and TRBJ1-2, with D possibly being TRBD1 (6 bases). This CDR3 spans 12 amino acids. Germline loops: CDR1 SGHTA, CDR2 FQGNSA. V lost 5 bases, J lost 6 bases, and 10 bases lay in between. Here the CDR3 reads CASSPRTDGYTF. The CDR3 DNA follows: TGTGCCAGCAGCCCCCGGACAGATGGCTACACCTTC.

The chain uses TRBV5-1 and TRBJ2-1; the D gene could be TRBD1 or TRBD2 (5 bases each). The CDR3 totals 15 residues. The V and J ends lost 4 bases and 6 bases respectively, with 17 bases between them. From germline, CDR1 is SGHRS and CDR2 YFSETQ. This CDR3 is CASSLGTTGLNEQFF. The CDR3 DNA follows: TGCGCCAGCAGCCTGGGGACGACGGGCCTCAATGAGCAGTTCTTC.

The chain has TRBV5-4 and TRBJ1-2; D ambiguous. Germline lookup yields CDR1 SGHNT and CDR2 YYREEE (reference sequence). V lost 3 bases and J lost 4, with 16 bases in between. The CDR3 has 15 residues. The DNA for the CDR3 is TGTGCCAGCAGCTCCCTCAGCGGACCCGGCTATGGCTACACCTTC. Translation gives CASSSLSGPGYGYTF.

The rearrangement uses TRBV10-3 and TRBJ2-2; D is ambiguous. The V end was cut by 1 base, the J end by 1 base, with 7 bases between. Germline V gives CDR1 ENHRY, CDR2 SYGVKD. The CDR3 contains 15 residues. The CDR3 here is CAISEFEKNTGELFF. The CDR3 DNA reads as TGTGCCATCAGTGAGTTCGAAAAGAACACCGGGGAGCTGTTTTTT.

The chain uses TRBV25-1 and TRBJ2-5; 7 bases fit TRBD1. The V and J ends lost 4 bases and 4 bases, in that order; junction bases with no gene match: 9. The germline gives CDR1 MGHDK, CDR2 SYGVNS. The CDR3 has 15 amino acids. The DNA for the CDR3 is TGTGCCAGCAGTGCCTACAGGGGTTCGGGAGAGACCCAGTACTTC. The encoded protein is CASSAYRGSGETQYF.

In this sample, this clone turned up a few times. The chain joins TRBV5-5 to TRBJ1-5; 8 nucleotides agree with TRBD1. The length of the CDR3 is 15 residues. With 6 bases clipped from V and 7 bases from J, the junction kept 12 bases outside the gene matches. Germline CDR1 is SGHKS and CDR2 is YYEKEE (reference sequence). The DNA for the CDR3 is TGTGCCAGCACCCGACAGGGGAACATCGGCCAGCCCCAGCATTTT. This codes for CASTRQGNIGQPQHF.

J is TRBJ1-5 and V is TRBV19; D is unresolved. The CDR3 length is 12 residues. In germline, CDR1 is LNHDA, CDR2 SQIVND (reference sequence). The V and J ends lost 3 bases and 9 bases respectively, with 9 bases between them. This CDR3 reads CASSISLGPQHF. The CDR3 DNA is TGTGCCAGTAGTATTTCGCTTGGGCCCCAGCATTTT.

CDR3 sequence (DNA): TGTGCCAGCAGCCCGGGACAGGCTAAACAAGCTTTCTTT. Its translation is CASSPGQAKQAFF. V and J are TRBV7-2 and TRBJ1-1; the match to TRBD1 covers 8 bases. The germline V gene encodes CDR1 SGHTA and CDR2 FQGNSA. The CDR3 covers 13 residues. The ends lost 5 bases at V and 9 bases at J; junction bases unmatched: 8. The entire variable domain, with the rest obtained from reference TRBV7-2 and TRBJ1-1, is as follows: GAGVSQSPSNKVTEKGKDVELRCDPISGHTALYWYRQSLGQGLEFLIYFQGNSAPDKSGLPSDRFSAERTGGSVSTLTIQRTQQEDSAVYLCASSPGQAKQAFFGQGTRLTVV.

The chain carries TRBV27 and TRBJ1-1, with TRBD1 matching 9 bases. The V and J ends lost 2 bases and 6 bases, in that order; junction bases with no gene match: 7. The CDR3 length is 15 residues. Per germline, CDR1 MNHEY and CDR2 SMNVEV (reference sequence). The CDR3 spells CASSLGTGMFAEAFF. Here the CDR3 DNA reads TGTGCCAGCAGTTTAGGGACAGGGATGTTTGCTGAAGCTTTCTTT.

The chain is built from TRBV6-5 and TRBJ2-7; D is unclear. Germline CDR1 and CDR2: MNHEY and SVGAGI. This CDR3 spans 13 amino acids. V lost 6 bases, J lost 0 bases, and 9 bases lay in between. CDR3 in amino acids: CASRGQNSYEQYF. The CDR3 nucleotides read TGTGCCAGCAGGGGCCAGAACTCCTACGAGCAGTACTTC.

This clone appeared a single time. The chain has TRBV5-1 and TRBJ1-4; unclear D gene. The CDR3 sequence is 14 residues long. Per germline, CDR1 SGHRS and CDR2 YFSETQ. Trimming stripped 1 base from V and 8 bases from J, with 12 bases between. The CDR3 region has the DNA TGCGCCAGCAGCTTGATCCCATCGGGGGAAAAACTGTTTTTT. Its translation is CASSLIPSGEKLFF. Looking up the rest from reference TRBV5-1 and TRBJ1-4 gives the full variable domain: KAGVTQTPRYLIKTRGQQVTLSCSPISGHRSVSWYQQTPGQGLQFLFEYFSETQRNKGNFPGRFSGRQFSNSRSEMNVSTLELGDSALYLCASSLIPSGEKLFFGSGTQLSVL.

The rearrangement uses TRBV14 and TRBJ2-5, with unresolved D. V was shortened by 4 bases and J by 5 bases, with 14 bases between the two germline ends. CDR1 is SGHDN and CDR2 is FVKESK in the germline V gene. CDR3 length equals 14 residues. The CDR3 region has the DNA TGTGCCAGCAGCCGTTACGAGACCCTCGAGACCCAGTACTTC. It encodes CASSRYETLETQYF.